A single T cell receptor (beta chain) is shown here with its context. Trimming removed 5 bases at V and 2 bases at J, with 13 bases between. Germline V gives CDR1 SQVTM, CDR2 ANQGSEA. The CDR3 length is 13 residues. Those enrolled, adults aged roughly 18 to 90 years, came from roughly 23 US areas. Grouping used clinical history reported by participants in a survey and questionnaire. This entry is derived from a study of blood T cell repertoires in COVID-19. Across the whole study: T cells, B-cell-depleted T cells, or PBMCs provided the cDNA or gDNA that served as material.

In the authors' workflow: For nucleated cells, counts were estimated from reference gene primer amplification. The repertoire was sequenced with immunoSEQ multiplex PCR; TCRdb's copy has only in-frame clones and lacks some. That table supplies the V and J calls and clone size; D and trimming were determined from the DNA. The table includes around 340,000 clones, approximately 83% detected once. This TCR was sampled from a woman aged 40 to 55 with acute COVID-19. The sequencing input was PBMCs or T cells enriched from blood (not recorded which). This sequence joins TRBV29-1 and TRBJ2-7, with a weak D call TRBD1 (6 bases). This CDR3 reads CSVPGDVAYEQYF. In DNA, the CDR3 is TGCAGCGTTCCAGGGGACGTCGCCTACGAGCAGTACTTC.